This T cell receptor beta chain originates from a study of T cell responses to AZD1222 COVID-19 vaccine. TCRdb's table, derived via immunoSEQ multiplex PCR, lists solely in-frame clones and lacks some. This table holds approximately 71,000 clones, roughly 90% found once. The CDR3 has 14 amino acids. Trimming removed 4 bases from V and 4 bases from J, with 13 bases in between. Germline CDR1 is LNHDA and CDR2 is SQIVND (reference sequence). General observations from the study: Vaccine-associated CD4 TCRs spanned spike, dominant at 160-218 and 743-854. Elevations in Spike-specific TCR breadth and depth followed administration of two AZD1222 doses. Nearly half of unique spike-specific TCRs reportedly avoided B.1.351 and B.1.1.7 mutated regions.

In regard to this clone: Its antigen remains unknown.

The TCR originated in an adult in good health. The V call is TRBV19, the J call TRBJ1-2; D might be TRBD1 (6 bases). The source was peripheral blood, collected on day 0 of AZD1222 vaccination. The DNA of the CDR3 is TGTGCCAGTAGTAGTGGGGGCGCTGGCTATGGCTACACCTTC. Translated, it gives CASSSGGAGYGYTF.